This TCR beta chain is from a study of immune characterization of retroperitoneal liposarcoma. The V gene end was trimmed by 1 base and the J gene end by 4 bases; junction bases not matched to a gene: 3. Germline CDR1 and CDR2: SGHTA and FQGNSA. CDR3 length equals 15 residues. From the PCR reads, TCRdb called clonotypes with MiXCR, one entry per CDR3 protein. The sample gives approximately 10,000 distinct CDR3 sequences, roughly 35% of which show up once; over 9.5% is in the top ten. The chain joins TRBV7-2 to TRBJ2-1; TRBD2 aligns across 8 bases. This TCR was recovered from a female donor with retroperitoneal liposarcoma. Sequencing input: tumor tissue. The CDR3 sequence: CASSLGREGYNEQFF. The CDR3 bases are TGTGCCAGCAGCTTAGGTCGGGAGGGTTACAATGAGCAGTTCTTC.